Given below is one T cell receptor (beta chain) in context. No antigen is known for it. One entry per CDR3 protein, called by TCRdb with MiXCR from the 5' RACE reads. The sample holds around 280,000 distinct CDR3 sequences; roughly 8.6% are singletons and the top ten take over 2%. The sample is drawn from a study of identical twins. Looked up from germline, CDR1 is MNHNS and CDR2 is SASEGT. The V gene end was trimmed by 6 bases and the J gene end by 9 bases; junction bases not matched to a gene: 13. The CDR3 has 15 residues. Broader study findings: When twins shared out-of-frame alpha sequences, those sequences had excess low generation probability. Models, which agreed with sharing between unrelated individuals, nonetheless underestimated the out-of-frame TCR alpha sharing seen in monozygotic twins.

The same data also went into a second study, on yellow fever vaccine responses in identical twins.

Sequencing was performed on memory (CD45RO+) T cells sorted from blood. This receptor was identified in a woman between 18 and 29 years old in good health. The rearrangement links TRBV6-1 to TRBJ1-1; TRBD1 agrees at 10 bases. CDR3 sequence: CASSTGQGKPLQAFF. The DNA for the CDR3 is TGTGCCAGCAGCACGGGACAGGGGAAACCATTACAAGCTTTCTTT.